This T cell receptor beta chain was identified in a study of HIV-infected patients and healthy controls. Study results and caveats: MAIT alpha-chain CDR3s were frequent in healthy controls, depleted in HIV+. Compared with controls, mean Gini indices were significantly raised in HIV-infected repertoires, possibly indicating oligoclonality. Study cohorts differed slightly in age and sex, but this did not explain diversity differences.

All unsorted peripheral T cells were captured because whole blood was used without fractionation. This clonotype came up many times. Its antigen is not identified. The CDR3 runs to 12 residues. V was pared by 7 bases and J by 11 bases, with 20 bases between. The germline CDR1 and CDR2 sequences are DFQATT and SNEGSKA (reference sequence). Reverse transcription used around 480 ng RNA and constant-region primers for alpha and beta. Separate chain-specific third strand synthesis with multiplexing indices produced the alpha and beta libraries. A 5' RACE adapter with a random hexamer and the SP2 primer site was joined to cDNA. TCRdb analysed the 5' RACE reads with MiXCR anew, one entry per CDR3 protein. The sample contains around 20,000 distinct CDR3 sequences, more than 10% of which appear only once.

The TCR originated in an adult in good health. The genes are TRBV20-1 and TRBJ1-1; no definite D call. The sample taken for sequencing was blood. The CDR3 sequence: CSGGEVSGTAFF. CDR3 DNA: TGCAGTGGGGGAGAGGTCAGCGGCACGGCTTTCTTT.